A single sample gave rise to the 32 T cell receptor beta chains below, sequenced in a study of shared clonotypes between healthy human individuals. Method: immunoSEQ multiplex PCR; TCRdb's copy keeps in-frame clones and lacks some. The sample holds approximately 500,000 clones, approximately 79% seen once. What was sequenced was PBMCs. These receptors all come from a middle-aged woman in good health. Some clones in this sample may be carry-over from other donors' samples.

This chain connects TRBV7-9 to TRBJ1-2; D is undetermined. CDR3 size: 13 residues. Germline V gives CDR1 SEHNR, CDR2 FQNEAQ (reference sequence). V dropped 2 bases and J dropped 4 bases, with 8 bases sitting between them. CDR3 residues: CASSLRQFYGYTF. In nucleotides, the CDR3 is TGTGCCAGCAGCTTACGCCAATTCTATGGCTACACCTTC.

The sample holds many counts of this clone. This rearrangement joins TRBV28 to TRBJ2-7; 7 bases are shared with TRBD1. Germline CDR1 reads MDHEN; CDR2 reads SYDVKM. V was pared by 6 bases and J by 7 bases, with 6 bases of the junction left unmatched. The CDR3 covers 12 residues. For the CDR3, the DNA is TGTGCCAGCAGACTGACAGGGAAGGAGCAGTACTTC. Translated, it gives CASRLTGKEQYF.

The rearrangement uses TRBV30 and TRBJ2-6; TRBD2 is a possible D gene (6 bases). CDR3 length: 17 residues. Germline CDR1 and CDR2: GTSNPN and SVGIG (reference sequence). V was cut by 4 bases and J by 0 bases, with 16 bases left in between. This CDR3 reads CAWMGGKMVSGANVLTF. The CDR3 DNA is TGTGCCTGGATGGGGGGTAAGATGGTCTCTGGGGCCAACGTCCTGACTTTC.

The chain carries TRBV11-2 and TRBJ1-5; a weak D match, TRBD1 (5 bases). The CDR3 runs 13 residues. The germline V gene has CDR1 SGHAT and CDR2 FQNNGV. V lost 0 bases and J 9 bases, leaving 9 bases between the germline ends. CDR3 amino acids: CASSLEEGAPQHF. For the CDR3, the DNA is TGTGCCAGCAGCTTAGAAGAAGGGGCGCCCCAGCATTTT.

This clone was recorded only once. The genes are TRBV10-3 and TRBJ1-2; D unclear. Trimming took off 2 bases at V and 4 bases at J, with 14 bases between the two ends. From germline, CDR1 is ENHRY and CDR2 SYGVKD. This CDR3 is built from 15 residues. This CDR3 is CAISEALAISYGYTF. The CDR3 region has the DNA TGTGCCATCAGTGAGGCGCTGGCCATCTCCTATGGCTACACCTTC.

Comment on this clone: The sample carries other DNA sequences with the same CDR3. The rearrangement uses TRBV5-1 and TRBJ2-5; 10 nucleotides align to TRBD1. CDR3 length: 15 amino acids. In germline, CDR1 is SGHRS, CDR2 YFSETQ. V shed 0 bases, J shed 3 bases, and the junction held 2 bases outside the gene matches. CDR3 loop: CASSLVGTGEETQYF. CDR3 nucleotide sequence: TGCGCCAGCAGCTTGGTTGGGACAGGGGAAGAGACCCAGTACTTC.

The sample holds many counts of this clone. The chain recombines TRBV5-4 with TRBJ2-2; D remains unclear. V dropped 5 bases and J dropped 5 bases, with 4 bases sitting between them. Germline CDR1 reads SGHNT; CDR2 reads YYREEE (reference sequence). CDR3 length: 11 amino acids. The CDR3 bases are TGTGCCAGCAGTCAAACCGGGGAGCTGTTTTTT. This sequence encodes CASSQTGELFF.

This chain joins TRBV4-3 and TRBJ1-1; D is unresolved. This CDR3 has 14 residues. Germline V CDR1 and CDR2: LGHNA, YSLEER. The V gene lost 0 bases and the J gene lost 5 bases, with 10 bases spanning the gap. The chain's CDR3 is CASSQDRWVTEAFF. Here the CDR3 DNA reads TGCGCCAGCAGCCAAGATCGGTGGGTTACTGAAGCTTTCTTT.

The rearrangement joins TRBV25-1 to TRBJ1-2; D unclear. Germline V CDR1 and CDR2: MGHDK, SYGVNS. The CDR3 runs 14 residues. The ends were cut back, 3 bases at V and 4 bases at J, with 12 bases in the middle. CDR3 sequence: CASSEAGRLYGYTF. CDR3 in DNA: TGTGCCAGCAGTGAGGCAGGTCGCCTCTATGGCTACACCTTC.

The chain is built from TRBV10-3 and TRBJ2-5; 7 nucleotides align to TRBD1. The CDR3 is 14 amino acids. The germline CDR1 and CDR2 sequences are ENHRY and SYGVKD. With 4 bases clipped from V and 1 base from J, the junction kept 3 bases outside the gene matches. The CDR3 loop is CAISGGTAQETQYF. The CDR3 DNA is TGTGCCATCAGTGGGGGGACAGCCCAAGAGACCCAGTACTTC.

This clone was counted ten times or more. The V and J genes are TRBV30 and TRBJ2-6; the D is unclear. V gave up 2 bases and J gave up 4 bases, with 15 bases separating them. This CDR3 is built from 16 residues. Germline CDR1 GTSNPN, CDR2 SVGIG (reference sequence). The chain's CDR3 is CAWSRIGSVGANVLTF. CDR3 bases: TGTGCCTGGAGTCGCATCGGGTCCGTCGGGGCCAACGTCCTGACTTTC.

This clone appeared a few times. The gene calls are TRBV4-2 and TRBJ1-1, with TRBD1 matching over 10 bases. V lost 0 bases to trimming and J lost 3 bases; unmatched junction nucleotides: 4. This CDR3 spans 16 amino acids. The germline gives CDR1 LGHNA, CDR2 YNFKEQ. CDR3 region: CASSQDTGTGDTEAFF. The CDR3 DNA follows: TGTGCCAGCAGCCAAGACACCGGGACAGGGGACACTGAAGCTTTCTTT.

The rearrangement joins TRBV5-8 to TRBJ1-4; D gene unclear. This CDR3 comprises 15 residues. V was clipped by 4 bases and J by 5 bases, with 15 bases between them. The germline V gene has CDR1 SGHTS and CDR2 YDEGEE. For the CDR3, the DNA is TGTGCCAGCAGCCGACCCGGGATGGGGAATGAAAAACTGTTTTTT. This encodes CASSRPGMGNEKLFF.

The chain combines TRBV28 with TRBJ2-7, with D unresolved. The germline gives CDR1 MDHEN, CDR2 SYDVKM. The CDR3 is 13 residues long. The V end lost 3 bases, the J end lost 2 bases, and 8 bases lay between the germline ends. The DNA for the CDR3 is TGTGCCAGCAGTTTCCGTGTCCCCTACGAGCAGTACTTC. Its protein is CASSFRVPYEQYF. The full variable domain, in which reference TRBV28 and TRBJ2-7 provide the parts outside the CDR3, is DVKVTQSSRYLVKRTGEKVFLECVQDMDHENMFWYRQDPGLGLRLIYFSYDVKMKEKGDIPEGYSVSREKKERFSLILESASTNQTSMYLCASSFRVPYEQYFGPGTRLTVT.

At least ten counts were recorded for this clone. V usage is TRBV6-1 and J usage is TRBJ1-2; no definite D call. V lost 2 bases to trimming and J lost 2 bases, with 9 bases between them. The germline V gene encodes CDR1 MNHNS and CDR2 SASEGT. The CDR3 totals 14 residues. DNA for the CDR3: TGTGCCAGCAGTGAATTCGAGGGCAACTATGGCTACACCTTC. Encoded protein: CASSEFEGNYGYTF.

This clone was detected only once. Other DNA sequences within the sample encode an identical CDR3. This chain connects TRBV5-4 to TRBJ2-3; perhaps TRBD2 as D (5 bases). With 5 bases removed from V and 2 bases from J, the gap between germline ends came to 12 bases. CDR1 and CDR2 (germline): SGHNT, YYREEE (reference sequence). CDR3 length: 14 amino acids. CDR3 in amino acids: CASSSSGSTDTQYF. The CDR3 coding sequence is TGTGCCAGCAGTTCGAGCGGTTCCACAGATACGCAGTATTTT.

The chain employs TRBV28 and TRBJ2-3; maybe TRBD1 (6 bases). Trimming shortened V by 3 bases and J by 2 bases, and 9 bases separated the two germline ends. In germline, CDR1 is MDHEN, CDR2 SYDVKM. There are 14 residues in the CDR3. CDR3 protein: CASSLGQDTDTQYF. The CDR3 nucleotides read TGTGCCAGCAGTTTGGGACAAGACACAGATACGCAGTATTTT.

This chain uses TRBV7-2 with TRBJ1-5; D perhaps matches TRBD1 (5 bases). The V gene's germline CDR1 is SGHTA and CDR2 FQGNSA. The CDR3 is 16 residues long. V was shortened by 1 base and J by 5 bases, with 15 bases between the two germline ends. Here the CDR3 DNA reads TGTGCCAGCAGCTTAGAGGGAATTGGGGCGGATCAGCCCCAGCATTTT. As protein: CASSLEGIGADQPQHF.

CDR3 residues: CAWSVSSWGTGDTQYF. DNA for the CDR3: TGTGCCTGGAGTGTATCTTCGTGGGGGACAGGAGATACGCAGTATTTT. The chain employs TRBV30 and TRBJ2-3; 8 bases align to TRBD1. Trimming removed 0 bases from V and 5 bases from J; junction bases left unmatched: 10. The CDR3 totals 16 residues. Per germline, CDR1 GTSNPN and CDR2 SVGIG (reference sequence).

V is TRBV2 and J is TRBJ2-5, with unresolved D. This CDR3 has 15 amino acids. V dropped 5 bases and J dropped 1 base, with 14 bases sitting between them. Looked up from germline, CDR1 is SNHLY and CDR2 is FYNNEI. CDR3 region: CASSPDPFGQETQYF. The CDR3 DNA is TGTGCCAGCAGTCCAGATCCTTTCGGCCAAGAGACCCAGTACTTC. The full variable domain, in which reference TRBV2 and TRBJ2-5 provide the parts outside the CDR3, is EPEVTQTPSHQVTQMGQEVILRCVPISNHLYFYWYRQILGQKVEFLVSFYNNEISEKSEIFDDQFSVERPDGSNFTLKIRSTKLEDSAMYFCASSPDPFGQETQYFGPGTRLLVL.

This clone came up a few times. The chain is built from TRBV6-4 and TRBJ2-2, with 9 bases lining up with TRBD1. Germline loops: CDR1 MRHNA, CDR2 SNTAGT. V shed 6 bases and J 6 bases; nucleotides not matched to a gene: 8. The CDR3 extends over 15 amino acids. This chain's CDR3 is CASSPGQGGAGELFF. The CDR3, as DNA: TGTGCCAGCAGCCCGGGACAGGGAGGGGCCGGGGAGCTGTTTTTT.

This chain connects TRBV11-3 to TRBJ2-1; the match to TRBD2 covers 8 bases. This CDR3 has 18 residues. V shed 1 base and J 5 bases; nucleotides not matched to a gene: 13. The germline V gene has CDR1 SGHNT and CDR2 YENEEA. The CDR3 loop reads CASSLGWSGLEINNEQFF. The CDR3 DNA sequence: TGTGCCAGCAGCTTAGGGTGGTCGGGACTAGAGATCAACAATGAGCAGTTCTTC.

The chain carries TRBV28 and TRBJ2-7; maybe TRBD1 (5 bases). Germline assignment: CDR1 MDHEN and CDR2 SYDVKM. V was trimmed by 3 bases and J by 6 bases, leaving 21 bases between them. This CDR3 comprises 16 residues. The CDR3 DNA follows: TGTGCCAGCAGTTTTGGGGCTATAGGCGAGGCCATCGAGCAGTACTTC. This gives the protein CASSFGAIGEAIEQYF. Looking up the rest from reference TRBV28 and TRBJ2-7 gives the full variable domain: DVKVTQSSRYLVKRTGEKVFLECVQDMDHENMFWYRQDPGLGLRLIYFSYDVKMKEKGDIPEGYSVSREKKERFSLILESASTNQTSMYLCASSFGAIGEAIEQYFGPGTRLTVT.

V is TRBV30 and J is TRBJ1-4; the D gene is possibly TRBD1 (5 bases). Trimming stripped 0 bases from V and 1 base from J, with 18 bases between. Germline CDR1 GTSNPN, CDR2 SVGIG (reference sequence). The CDR3 runs 18 residues. CDR3 nucleotide sequence: TGTGCCTGGAGTGTCGGAAGGGGCCCCCTACGAACTAATGAAAAACTGTTTTTT. It codes for CAWSVGRGPLRTNEKLFF.

This clone was counted once. The CDR3 loop is CASSPRQGQETQYF. DNA for the CDR3: TGTGCCAGTAGTCCCAGACAGGGTCAAGAGACCCAGTACTTC. This rearrangement joins TRBV19 to TRBJ2-5; 7 bases match TRBD1. V lost 5 bases, J lost 2 bases, and 5 bases stayed unmatched. Germline V CDR1 and CDR2: LNHDA, SQIVND (reference sequence). The CDR3 contains 14 residues.

As DNA, the CDR3 is TGCGCCAGCAGCTTGGTTGCAGGGATGGTCTACGAGCAGTACTTC. Amino acid sequence: CASSLVAGMVYEQYF. J is TRBJ2-7 and V is TRBV5-1; D is possibly TRBD1 (5 bases). The CDR3 sequence is 15 residues long. Trimming removed 0 bases from V and 3 bases from J, with 13 bases in between. Germline lookup yields CDR1 SGHRS and CDR2 YFSETQ.

J is TRBJ2-5 and V is TRBV28; 13 bases agree with TRBD2. V shed 5 bases, J shed 5 bases, and the junction held 17 bases outside the gene matches. Per germline, CDR1 MDHEN and CDR2 SYDVKM. The CDR3 is made up of 19 amino acids. CDR3 bases: TGTGCCAGCAGTCCGCCGCCACTAGCGGGAGGGCGTTGGGAGGAGACCCAGTACTTC. This codes for CASSPPPLAGGRWEETQYF.

The CDR3 sequence: CASSLERSGNYGYTF. CDR3 nucleotides: TGCGCCAGCAGCTTGGAAAGGTCAGGGAACTATGGCTACACCTTC. This chain links TRBV5-1 with TRBJ1-2, with TRBD1 as a possible D gene (5 bases). V was trimmed by 0 bases and J by 2 bases, leaving 11 bases between them. The length of the CDR3 is 15 residues. Germline CDR1 SGHRS, CDR2 YFSETQ.

This clone was picked up a small number of times. The J gene is TRBJ1-4, the V gene TRBV15; a possible D gene is TRBD1 (6 bases). Trimming removed 0 bases from V and 7 bases from J, with 12 bases in between. The CDR3 loop spans 15 amino acids. Germline-derived CDR1 and CDR2 are LNHNV and YYDKDF (reference sequence). The CDR3 protein is CATSRDSGGSEKLFF. The CDR3 region has the DNA TGTGCCACCAGCAGAGATTCGGGGGGCTCTGAAAAACTGTTTTTT.

The table lists this clone with a few counts. The V and J genes are TRBV18 and TRBJ2-1, with TRBD2 as a possible D gene (6 bases). V was cut by 3 bases and J by 9 bases, with 15 bases left in between. CDR1 is KGHSH and CDR2 is LQKENI in the germline V gene. This CDR3 contains 14 residues. CDR3 nucleotides: TGTGCCAGCTCACCGTGGGACTCAAAGGGTGAGCAGTTCTTC. Translated, it gives CASSPWDSKGEQFF.

The chain joins TRBV5-1 to TRBJ1-2; unclear D gene. The V end lost 4 bases, the J end lost 1 base, and 11 bases lay between the germline ends. CDR3 size: 14 residues. Germline V gives CDR1 SGHRS, CDR2 YFSETQ. The CDR3 sequence is CASSPSQRNYGYTF. CDR3 in DNA: TGCGCCAGCAGCCCCTCCCAACGTAACTATGGCTACACCTTC.

This clone has a handful of counts. The chain joins TRBV28 to TRBJ1-5, with 9 bases identical to TRBD1. Looked up from germline, CDR1 is MDHEN and CDR2 is SYDVKM. Trimming removed 5 bases from V and 4 bases from J; junction bases left unmatched: 3. The CDR3 consists of 14 residues. The CDR3 protein is CASSPGQGNQPQHF. CDR3 sequence (DNA): TGTGCCAGCAGTCCTGGACAGGGGAATCAGCCCCAGCATTTT.